Given below is one T cell receptor (beta chain) in context. The sample belongs to a study of blood T cell repertoires in COVID-19. Across the study: Both acute and convalescent COVID-19 samples were obtained from the United States, Italy and Spain. Sources were T cells, B-cell-depleted T cells, or PBMCs; the material itself was cDNA or gDNA.

From germline, CDR1 is SGHNT and CDR2 YYREEE (reference sequence). The CDR3 length is 14 residues. V dropped 3 bases and J dropped 3; count of bases not matched to a gene: 3. Measured with immunoSEQ multiplex PCR; TCRdb has only the in-frame clones, and not every one. The sample lists 200,000 to 250,000 clones; 75% to 85% were seen once. This chain uses TRBV5-4 with TRBJ2-7; 10 bases match TRBD1. This clonotype was sampled from a human donor in a cohort sampled during active COVID-19. The specimen sequenced was peripheral blood. CDR3 amino acids: CASSSRDRGYEQYF. The CDR3 DNA sequence: TGTGCCAGCAGCTCCCGGGACAGGGGCTACGAGCAGTACTTC.